This TCR beta chain was sequenced during a study of Ad26.COV2.S vaccination and SARS-CoV-2 variants. Study results and limitations: Measurement of non-spike TCR breadth gave similar results in vaccine and placebo recipients. From the TCR breadth and depth analyses, total T cell responses may have been underestimated. The breadth of spike-specific CD8+ and CD4+ T cell responses after vaccination was reportedly substantial.

The protocol was immunoSEQ multiplex PCR, while the TCRdb copy is restricted to in-frame clones and leaves out a portion. The sample consists of roughly 300,000 clones, 75% to 90% of them appearing once. Treatment denoted: 15 to 20 received Ad26.COV2.S at low or high dose, single or two shots; about 5 received placebo; per-sample allocation not given. Material that was analyzed had been drawn on day 63 after the first vaccine or placebo injection. The shot given was an Ad26 vector that makes Wuhan-strain SARS-CoV-2 spike. As for this clone: Its antigen is not known.

The CDR3 is made up of 15 amino acids. Trimming left V 5 bases short and J 3 bases short, with 16 bases between. Germline lookup yields CDR1 SEHNR and CDR2 FQNEAQ (reference sequence). This clonotype originated in a person between 18 and 65 years old who received the Ad26.COV2.S COVID-19 vaccine or a placebo. Sequenced here: peripheral blood, sampled in a trial of Ad26.COV2.S vaccine versus placebo. J is TRBJ1-2 and V is TRBV7-9; D is unclear. Written as DNA, the CDR3 is TGTGCCAGCAGCCCCAGTGGGAGGCGAGACTATGGCTACACCTTC. Its translation is CASSPSGRRDYGYTF.